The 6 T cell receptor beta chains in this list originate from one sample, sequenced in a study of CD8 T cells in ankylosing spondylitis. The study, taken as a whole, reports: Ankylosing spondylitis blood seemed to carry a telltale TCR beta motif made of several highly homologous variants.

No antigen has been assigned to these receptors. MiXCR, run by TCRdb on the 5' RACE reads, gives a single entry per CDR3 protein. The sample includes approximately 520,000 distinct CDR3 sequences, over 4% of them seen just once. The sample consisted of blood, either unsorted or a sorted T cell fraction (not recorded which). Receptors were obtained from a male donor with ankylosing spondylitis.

CDR3 in amino acids: CASRDRGGYGYTF. DNA for the CDR3: TGTGCCAGCAGGGATAGGGGGGGCTATGGCTACACCTTC. The genes are TRBV6-1 and TRBJ1-2, with D maybe TRBD1 (6 bases). Trimming took 6 bases from V and 4 from J, leaving 12 bases between them. Germline CDR1 MNHNS, CDR2 SASEGT. The CDR3 length is 13 residues.

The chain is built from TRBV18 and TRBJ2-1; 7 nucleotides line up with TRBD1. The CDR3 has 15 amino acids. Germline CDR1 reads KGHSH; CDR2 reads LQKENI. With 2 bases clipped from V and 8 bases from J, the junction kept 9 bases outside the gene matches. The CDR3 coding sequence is TGTGCCAGCTCACCAGCGACAGGGAGAGGAGATGAGCAGTTCTTC. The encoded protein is CASSPATGRGDEQFF. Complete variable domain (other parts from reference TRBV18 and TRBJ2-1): NAGVMQNPRHLVRRRGQEARLRCSPMKGHSHVYWYRQLPEEGLKFMVYLQKENIIDESGMPKERFSAEFPKEGPSILRIQQVVRGDSAAYFCASSPATGRGDEQFFGPGTRLTVL.

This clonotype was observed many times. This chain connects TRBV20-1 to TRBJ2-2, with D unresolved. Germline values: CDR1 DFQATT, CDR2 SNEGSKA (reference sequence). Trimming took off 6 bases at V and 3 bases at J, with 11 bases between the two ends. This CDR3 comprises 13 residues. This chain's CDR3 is CSAYDWDTGELFF. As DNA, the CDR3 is TGCAGTGCCTATGACTGGGACACCGGGGAGCTGTTTTTT.

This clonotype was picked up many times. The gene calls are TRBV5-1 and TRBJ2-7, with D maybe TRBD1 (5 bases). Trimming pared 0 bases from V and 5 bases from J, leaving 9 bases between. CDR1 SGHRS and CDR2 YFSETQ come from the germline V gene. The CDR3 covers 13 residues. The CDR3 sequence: CASSLGTINEQYF. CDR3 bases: TGCGCCAGCAGCTTGGGGACAATTAACGAGCAGTACTTC.

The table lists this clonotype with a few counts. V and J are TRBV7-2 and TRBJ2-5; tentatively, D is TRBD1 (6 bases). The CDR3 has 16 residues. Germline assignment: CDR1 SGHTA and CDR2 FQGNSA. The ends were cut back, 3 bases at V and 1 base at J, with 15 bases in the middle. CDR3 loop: CASSFGSRGGQETQYF. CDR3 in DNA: TGTGCCAGCAGCTTTGGCTCCAGGGGTGGCCAAGAGACCCAGTACTTC.

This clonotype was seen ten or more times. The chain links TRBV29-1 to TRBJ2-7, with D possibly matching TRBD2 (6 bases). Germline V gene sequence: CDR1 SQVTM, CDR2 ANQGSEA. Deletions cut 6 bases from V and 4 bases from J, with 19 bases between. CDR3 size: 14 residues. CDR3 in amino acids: CSVTGTSRAYEQYF. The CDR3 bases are TGCAGCGTGACCGGGACTTCGAGAGCATACGAGCAGTACTTC.